The 8 T cell receptor beta chains reported below all come from one sample, sequenced in a study of vaccination effects on CD4 cells after COVID-19. This table comes from immunoSEQ multiplex PCR, and its TCRdb copy is limited to in-frame clones, with some not included. The sample comprises about 31,000 clones, approximately 69% of which are singletons, and about 8.7% rests with the top ten. These TCRs are of unknown antigen specificity. Sequencing in the ViraFEST assay came after antigen-specific CD4+ T cells had been expanded with viral peptide pools, which were used to stimulate PBMC. The culture ran for roughly ten days before CD4+ T cells were isolated. Either the BNT162b2 or mRNA-1273 vaccine was given to participants in two doses. The starting material was CD4+ T cells from PBMCs cultured with SARS-CoV-2 spike peptides, obtained after COVID-19 vaccination. These receptor sequences come from a human donor who received a COVID-19 vaccine.

This clone was seen a single time. This chain links TRBV5-1 with TRBJ2-1; the D gene is possibly TRBD1 (6 bases). The CDR3 covers 16 residues. Trimming removed 0 bases from V and 2 bases from J, with 12 bases in between. CDR1 is SGHRS and CDR2 is YFSETQ in the germline V gene. CDR3 DNA sequence: TGCGCCAGCAGCTTGGAGGGCAGGGGAACCTACAATGAGCAGTTCTTC. Protein sequence: CASSLEGRGTYNEQFF. Full variable domain (rest looked up from reference TRBV5-1 and TRBJ2-1): KAGVTQTPRYLIKTRGQQVTLSCSPISGHRSVSWYQQTPGQGLQFLFEYFSETQRNKGNFPGRFSGRQFSNSRSEMNVSTLELGDSALYLCASSLEGRGTYNEQFFGPGTRLTVL.

This chain joins TRBV27 and TRBJ1-5; 8 bases fit TRBD1. J gave up 0 bases and V 5 bases, and 9 bases lay outside the gene matches. The germline gives CDR1 MNHEY, CDR2 SMNVEV (reference sequence). This CDR3 region has 17 residues. The DNA of the CDR3 is TGTGCCAGCAGTCTGACAGGGGAGGGGTATAGCAATCAGCCCCAGCATTTT. Translation: CASSLTGEGYSNQPQHF.

The V call is TRBV6-2 or TRBV6-3, the J call TRBJ1-5; D remains unclear. Per germline, CDR1 MNHEY and CDR2 SVGEGT. The V end was cut by 4 bases, the J end by 6 bases, with 10 bases between. CDR3 size: 13 residues. In nucleotides, the CDR3 is TGTGCCAGCAGTTCCCCCAATGCTCAGCCCCAGCATTTT. Amino acid sequence: CASSSPNAQPQHF.

The chain couples TRBV12-2 to TRBJ2-5; the D call of TRBD1 is as the table states it, not checked on the DNA. TRBV12-2 counts as a pseudogene. The CDR3 is 17 residues long. CDR3 sequence: CASRLYQGTPGLKTQYF. The CDR3 nucleotides read TGTGCAAGTCGCTTATATCAGGGGACCCCTGGGTTGAAGACCCAGTACTTC.

This clone was counted between two and nine times. J is TRBJ2-7 and V is TRBV10-1, with TRBD1 matching over 7 bases. The junction had 8 bases not matched to a gene; V was cut back by 3 bases and J by 3 bases. The length of the CDR3 is 15 residues. Per germline, CDR1 WNHNN and CDR2 SYGVQD (reference sequence). Here the CDR3 reads CASSDHGTELYEQYF. The CDR3, as DNA: TGCGCCAGCAGTGACCACGGGACAGAGCTCTACGAGCAGTACTTC.

The chain is built from TRBV5-8 and TRBJ2-1; possibly TRBD2 for D (6 bases). The CDR3 runs 16 residues. The V gene's germline CDR1 is SGHTS and CDR2 YDEGEE. V lost 4 bases and J 3 bases, leaving 17 bases between the germline ends. CDR3 sequence (DNA): TGTGCCAGCAGCCCTACGGGGACTTACCTCTACAATGAGCAGTTCTTC. Translated, it gives CASSPTGTYLYNEQFF.

V and J are TRBV7-8 and TRBJ1-4, with 7 bases aligning to TRBD1. Germline CDR1 SGHVS, CDR2 FQNEAQ. Germline trimming cut 1 base from V and 7 bases from J; bases unmatched to any gene: 6. CDR3 length equals 15 residues. Here the CDR3 DNA reads TGTGCCAGCAGCTTAGGAGAGGGGGCGAGTGAAAAACTGTTTTTT. It specifies CASSLGEGASEKLFF.

V and J are TRBV24-1 and TRBJ1-5, with 7 bases aligning to TRBD1. V dropped 12 bases and J dropped 3; count of bases not matched to a gene: 13. CDR3 length: 15 amino acids. Germline loops: CDR1 KGHDR, CDR2 SFDVKD. CDR3 coding DNA: TGTGCCGCGCCACCTACGGACAGGTTCAATCAGCCCCAGCATTTT. Protein product: CAAPPTDRFNQPQHF.